The 29 T cell receptor beta chains in this list originate from one sample, sequenced in a study of T cells in Graves' hyperthyroidism and ophthalmopathy. Amplified regions were TCR beta CDR3 sequences from RNA transcripts. HTBI primers drove first-round RT-PCR of the TCR CDR3. TCRdb itself ran the multiplex PCR reads through MiXCR, one entry per CDR3 protein. The top ten clones hold under 8% of a sample with under 300,000 distinct CDR3 sequences, roughly an eighth of them seen once. The sample consisted of blood. These receptor sequences come from a woman in her thirties or forties with Graves' hyperthyroidism.

This clonotype was counted many times. This chain connects TRBV28 to TRBJ2-1; the D gene is possibly TRBD2 (6 bases). Germline values: CDR1 MDHEN, CDR2 SYDVKM. The CDR3 has 14 amino acids. Trimming pared 6 bases from V and 5 bases from J, leaving 14 bases between. The CDR3, as DNA: TGTGCCAGCAGCCTCGGGACTGGTAACAATGAGCAGTTCTTC. Its translation is CASSLGTGNNEQFF. The entire variable domain, with the rest obtained from reference TRBV28 and TRBJ2-1, is as follows: DVKVTQSSRYLVKRTGEKVFLECVQDMDHENMFWYRQDPGLGLRLIYFSYDVKMKEKGDIPEGYSVSREKKERFSLILESASTNQTSMYLCASSLGTGNNEQFFGPGTRLTVL.

This clonotype was recorded at least ten times. This chain joins TRBV24-1 and TRBJ2-2; the match to TRBD2 covers 14 bases. CDR1 and CDR2 from the germline V gene are KGHDR and SFDVKD. The CDR3 contains 17 residues. The CDR3 coding sequence is TGTGCTTCACCCGGGACTAGCGGGAGAAAGGGCACCGGGGAGCTGTTTTTT. As protein: CASPGTSGRKGTGELFF.

Ten or more counts support this clonotype. The V call is TRBV7-9, the J call TRBJ2-1; D perhaps matches TRBD2 (6 bases). Germline CDR1 and CDR2: SEHNR and FQNEAQ (reference sequence). The V gene lost 4 bases and the J gene lost 5 bases, with 15 bases spanning the gap. The CDR3 is 15 amino acids. CDR3 region: CASSSIGTPDNEQFF. The CDR3 nucleotides read TGTGCCAGCAGCTCCATCGGGACTCCTGACAATGAGCAGTTCTTC.

The chain links TRBV12-5 to TRBJ1-5, with D possibly matching TRBD1 (6 bases). V shed 7 bases and J shed 4 bases, with 17 bases lying between them. The CDR3 length is 15 residues. Germline assignment: CDR1 LGHNT and CDR2 FRNRAP. The DNA for the CDR3 is TGTGCTAGTGCCCTTACGGGACACTTTAATCAGCCCCAGCATTTT. Translated: CASALTGHFNQPQHF.

The V and J genes are TRBV6-1 and TRBJ1-1; TRBD1 matches 9 bases. The junction had 7 bases not matched to a gene; V was cut back by 8 bases and J by 3 bases. CDR3 size: 14 residues. Germline V gene lookup returns CDR1 MNHNS and CDR2 SASEGT. CDR3 residues: CASGLNRGHTEAFF. The CDR3 nucleotides are TGTGCCAGCGGACTAAACAGGGGGCACACTGAAGCTTTCTTT.

This clonotype has at least ten counts. This chain links TRBV12-3 or TRBV12-4 with TRBJ1-2; unclear D gene. The V end lost 3 bases, the J end lost 8 bases, and 28 bases lay between the germline ends. The CDR3 loop spans 18 amino acids. In nucleotides, the CDR3 is TGTGCCAGCAGTTTCACCCTGACCCCGACGTCCGGGATTACGGGCTACACCTTC. This translates into CASSFTLTPTSGITGYTF.

Many counts were recorded for this clonotype. The J gene is TRBJ2-5, the V gene TRBV7-9, with 12 bases fitting TRBD2. V shed 1 base and J 3 bases; nucleotides not matched to a gene: 9. The CDR3 loop spans 18 amino acids. Germline V gene lookup returns CDR1 SEHNR and CDR2 FQNEAQ (reference sequence). CDR3 residues: CASSLELGLAGQEETQYF. CDR3 coding DNA: TGTGCCAGCAGCTTAGAGCTGGGACTAGCGGGCCAGGAAGAGACCCAGTACTTC.

This clonotype was counted at least ten times. The chain couples TRBV13 to TRBJ1-4; TRBD1 matches at 10 bases. The CDR3 is made up of 15 amino acids. Per germline, CDR1 PRHDT and CDR2 FYEKMQ (reference sequence). The V gene end was trimmed by 4 bases and the J gene end by 8 bases; junction bases not matched to a gene: 7. The CDR3 sequence: CASSSRDRGEEKLFF. In DNA form, the CDR3 reads TGTGCCAGCAGCTCGAGGGACAGGGGAGAGGAAAAACTGTTTTTT.

V and J are TRBV5-1 and TRBJ2-5; a possible D gene is TRBD2 (6 bases). The CDR3 covers 15 residues. The germline CDR1 and CDR2 sequences are SGHRS and YFSETQ. V gave up 1 base and J gave up 3 bases, with 13 bases separating them. CDR3 loop: CASSLLPGGEETQYF. CDR3 sequence (DNA): TGCGCCAGCAGCTTGTTACCAGGCGGGGAAGAGACCCAGTACTTC.

There are many counts of this clonotype. V is TRBV6-1 and J is TRBJ2-3, with D perhaps TRBD1 or TRBD2 (6 bases each). Between the trimmed V and J ends, which lost 3 bases and 1 base, there was a span of 11 bases. Germline V CDR1 and CDR2: MNHNS, SASEGT. This CDR3 contains 15 residues. This chain's CDR3 is CASSDTGTGTDTQYF. Here the CDR3 DNA reads TGTGCCAGCAGTGACACAGGGACTGGCACAGATACGCAGTATTTT.

This clonotype has at least ten counts. V gene TRBV20-1 combines with J gene TRBJ2-7, with 12 bases fitting TRBD2. This CDR3 comprises 14 residues. With V trimmed by 5 bases and J by 4 bases, 6 bases remained unmatched. CDR1 and CDR2 (germline): DFQATT, SNEGSKA (reference sequence). In DNA, the CDR3 is TGCAGTGCTGTAACCGGGACTAGCGGGTACGAGCAGTACTTC. Amino acids: CSAVTGTSGYEQYF.

The table lists this clonotype with a few counts. The chain is built from TRBV6-2 or TRBV6-3 and TRBJ2-7, with no clear D. The CDR3 spans 13 residues. V lost 2 bases, J lost 7 bases, and 12 bases lay in between. The germline V gene encodes CDR1 MNHEY and CDR2 SVGEGT. The CDR3 sequence: CASSYHSQMEQYF. As DNA, the CDR3 is TGTGCCAGCAGTTACCATTCGCAAATGGAGCAGTACTTC.

This clonotype was counted at least ten times. The chain has TRBV2 and TRBJ2-5; no reliable D call. This CDR3 comprises 13 residues. Germline assignment: CDR1 SNHLY and CDR2 FYNNEI. Trimming shortened V by 5 bases and J by 1 base, and 8 bases separated the two germline ends. Here the CDR3 DNA reads TGTGCCAGCAGTTGGACGGCCCAAGAGACCCAGTACTTC. Translated: CASSWTAQETQYF.

This clonotype was seen ten or more times. The chain has TRBV6-1 and TRBJ1-2; D not certain. V was cut by 5 bases and J by 0 bases, with 10 bases left in between. The CDR3 loop spans 14 amino acids. The V gene's germline CDR1 is MNHNS and CDR2 SASEGT. CDR3 sequence: CASSSAATNYGYTF. CDR3 in DNA: TGTGCCAGCAGTTCTGCAGCTACTAACTATGGCTACACCTTC.

This clonotype was found many times. CDR3 in DNA: TGTGCCACCAGTGATTTGGGCGAGGGAACGCAGTATTTT. This sequence encodes CATSDLGEGTQYF. The rearrangement uses TRBV24-1 and TRBJ2-3, with D possibly TRBD2 on 5 matching bases. V was trimmed by 0 bases and J by 9 bases, leaving 9 bases between them. The CDR3 extends over 13 amino acids. Looked up from germline, CDR1 is KGHDR and CDR2 is SFDVKD.

This clonotype came up many times. The chain joins TRBV28 to TRBJ1-6, with a possible D match to TRBD1 (6 bases). The CDR3 sequence is 17 residues long. Germline CDR1 MDHEN, CDR2 SYDVKM. V lost 4 bases and J lost 4, with 17 bases in between. In nucleotides, the CDR3 is TGTGCCAGCAGTTCCCCCGGGGGGCAGGGATATAATTCACCCCTCCACTTT. This codes for CASSSPGGQGYNSPLHF. Together with reference TRBV28 and TRBJ1-6, the CDR3 gives the full variable domain: DVKVTQSSRYLVKRTGEKVFLECVQDMDHENMFWYRQDPGLGLRLIYFSYDVKMKEKGDIPEGYSVSREKKERFSLILESASTNQTSMYLCASSSPGGQGYNSPLHFGNGTRLTVT.

This clonotype was seen ten or more times. J is TRBJ1-2 and V is TRBV6-1, with a tentative D call TRBD1 (5 bases). This CDR3 has 12 residues. Germline V CDR1 and CDR2: MNHNS, SASEGT. Trimming took off 4 bases at V and 4 bases at J, with 7 bases between the two ends. Written as DNA, the CDR3 is TGTGCCAGCAGTGTGGGGCGCTATGGCTACACCTTC. Its protein product is CASSVGRYGYTF.

The gene calls are TRBV20-1 and TRBJ1-2, with D unclear. V was shortened by 2 bases and J by 5 bases, with 12 bases between the two germline ends. The CDR3 covers 13 residues. Per germline, CDR1 DFQATT and CDR2 SNEGSKA (reference sequence). CDR3: CSARSAATYGYTF. CDR3 nucleotide sequence: TGCAGTGCTAGAAGTGCAGCGACTTATGGCTACACCTTC.

This clonotype showed up many times. V and J are TRBV3-1 and TRBJ1-5; D is unresolved. The V gene lost 1 base and the J gene lost 1 base, with 5 bases spanning the gap. CDR1 and CDR2 from the germline V gene are LGHDT and YNNKEL (reference sequence). CDR3 length equals 14 residues. The CDR3 region is CASSQVTSNQPQHF. In DNA form, the CDR3 reads TGTGCCAGCAGCCAAGTAACAAGCAATCAGCCCCAGCATTTT.

This clonotype was picked up many times. This chain joins TRBV5-5 and TRBJ1-6; 7 positions agree with TRBD1. CDR3 length: 16 amino acids. Trimming removed 4 bases from V and 7 bases from J; junction bases left unmatched: 11. CDR1 SGHKS and CDR2 YYEKEE come from the germline V gene (reference sequence). CDR3 region: CASSPTVMTGNSPLHF. CDR3 nucleotide sequence: TGTGCCAGCAGCCCCACAGTTATGACAGGGAATTCACCCCTCCACTTT. The whole variable domain, remainder taken from reference TRBV5-5 and TRBJ1-6, is DAGVTQSPTHLIKTRGQQVTLRCSPISGHKSVSWYQQVLGQGPQFIFQYYEKEERGRGNFPDRFSARQFPNYSSELNVNALLLGDSALYLCASSPTVMTGNSPLHFGNGTRLTVT.

This clonotype was seen a handful of times. The rearrangement uses TRBV6-2 or TRBV6-3 and TRBJ1-4, with TRBD1 matching over 7 bases. Germline lookup yields CDR1 MNHEY and CDR2 SVGEGT. V was clipped by 8 bases and J by 7 bases; unmatched bases: 13. This CDR3 has 15 residues. CDR3 DNA sequence: TGTGCCAGCCGCGACCTTAACAGGGGTTTTGAAAAACTGTTTTTT. Its protein product is CASRDLNRGFEKLFF.

This clonotype appeared many times. CDR3 sequence: CASSLPGTSQETQYF. CDR3 nucleotides: TGTGCCAGCAGTTTACCAGGGACTAGCCAGGAGACCCAGTACTTC. This chain joins TRBV12-3 or TRBV12-4 and TRBJ2-5, with TRBD2 matching over 9 bases. This CDR3 is 15 amino acids long. The junction had 6 bases not matched to a gene; V was cut back by 2 bases and J by 5 bases.

This chain joins TRBV4-1 and TRBJ1-4; a possible D gene is TRBD1 (5 bases). CDR1 and CDR2 (germline): MGHRA, YSYEKL. The CDR3 is made up of 16 amino acids. V was clipped by 0 bases and J by 0 bases, with 8 bases between them. In DNA form, the CDR3 reads TGCGCCAGCAGCCAAGAGGGGGATGCAACTAATGAAAAACTGTTTTTT. Translation gives CASSQEGDATNEKLFF.

This clonotype was detected many times. The chain couples TRBV10-3 to TRBJ1-3; TRBD1 matches 7 bases. Germline assignment: CDR1 ENHRY and CDR2 SYGVKD. This CDR3 contains 15 residues. V gave up 5 bases and J gave up 0 bases; unmatched junction bases: 4. CDR3 in DNA: TGTGCCATCAGTCGGGACAGTACCTCTGGAAACACCATATATTTT. Its translation is CAISRDSTSGNTIYF.

This clonotype was picked up a small number of times. This CDR3 is CASSIVWRVNYNEQFF. Here the CDR3 DNA reads TGTGCCAGTAGTATAGTGTGGCGGGTAAACTACAATGAGCAGTTCTTC. The rearrangement joins TRBV19 to TRBJ2-1, with a tentative D call TRBD2 (5 bases). CDR3 length: 16 residues. Germline V CDR1 and CDR2: LNHDA, SQIVND (reference sequence). Between the trimmed V and J ends, which lost 1 base and 3 bases, there was a span of 13 bases.

This clonotype appeared a few times. The chain joins TRBV12-5 to TRBJ1-4, with a possible D match to TRBD1 (6 bases). Trimming shortened V by 5 bases and J by 1 base, and 20 bases separated the two germline ends. This CDR3 has 18 amino acids. Germline CDR1 is LGHNT and CDR2 is FRNRAP. CDR3 sequence reads: CASGPEGGPQVTNEKLFF. In DNA form, the CDR3 reads TGTGCTAGTGGTCCTGAGGGGGGGCCTCAGGTAACTAATGAAAAACTGTTTTTT.

This clonotype was found many times. The chain has TRBV2 and TRBJ2-3, with D possibly TRBD2 on 6 matching bases. Trimming left V 0 bases short and J 3 bases short, with 16 bases between. Germline V lookup: CDR1 SNHLY, CDR2 FYNNEI. This CDR3 contains 17 residues. The CDR3 here is CASSEALGGEGTDTQYF. The CDR3 DNA reads TGTGCCAGCAGTGAAGCGCTCGGAGGGGAAGGAACAGATACGCAGTATTTT.

In its sample, this clonotype was seen a few times. This chain links TRBV30 with TRBJ2-5, with TRBD2 matching over 15 bases. The J segment lost 4 bases and the V segment lost 2 bases, leaving 2 bases of the junction unmatched. Germline V gives CDR1 GTSNPN, CDR2 SVGIG (reference sequence). CDR3 size: 15 residues. The CDR3 spells CAWSMGLAGGETQYF. CDR3 coding DNA: TGTGCCTGGAGTATGGGACTAGCGGGAGGAGAGACCCAGTACTTC.

The CDR3 sequence is CASQGSYEQYF. The CDR3 DNA follows: TGTGCCAGCCAGGGCTCCTACGAGCAGTACTTC. The chain combines TRBV6-1 with TRBJ2-7, with D possibly matching TRBD1 (5 bases). The CDR3 spans 11 residues. V was pared by 8 bases and J by 0 bases, with 5 bases between. Per the germline V gene, CDR1 is MNHNS and CDR2 is SASEGT.